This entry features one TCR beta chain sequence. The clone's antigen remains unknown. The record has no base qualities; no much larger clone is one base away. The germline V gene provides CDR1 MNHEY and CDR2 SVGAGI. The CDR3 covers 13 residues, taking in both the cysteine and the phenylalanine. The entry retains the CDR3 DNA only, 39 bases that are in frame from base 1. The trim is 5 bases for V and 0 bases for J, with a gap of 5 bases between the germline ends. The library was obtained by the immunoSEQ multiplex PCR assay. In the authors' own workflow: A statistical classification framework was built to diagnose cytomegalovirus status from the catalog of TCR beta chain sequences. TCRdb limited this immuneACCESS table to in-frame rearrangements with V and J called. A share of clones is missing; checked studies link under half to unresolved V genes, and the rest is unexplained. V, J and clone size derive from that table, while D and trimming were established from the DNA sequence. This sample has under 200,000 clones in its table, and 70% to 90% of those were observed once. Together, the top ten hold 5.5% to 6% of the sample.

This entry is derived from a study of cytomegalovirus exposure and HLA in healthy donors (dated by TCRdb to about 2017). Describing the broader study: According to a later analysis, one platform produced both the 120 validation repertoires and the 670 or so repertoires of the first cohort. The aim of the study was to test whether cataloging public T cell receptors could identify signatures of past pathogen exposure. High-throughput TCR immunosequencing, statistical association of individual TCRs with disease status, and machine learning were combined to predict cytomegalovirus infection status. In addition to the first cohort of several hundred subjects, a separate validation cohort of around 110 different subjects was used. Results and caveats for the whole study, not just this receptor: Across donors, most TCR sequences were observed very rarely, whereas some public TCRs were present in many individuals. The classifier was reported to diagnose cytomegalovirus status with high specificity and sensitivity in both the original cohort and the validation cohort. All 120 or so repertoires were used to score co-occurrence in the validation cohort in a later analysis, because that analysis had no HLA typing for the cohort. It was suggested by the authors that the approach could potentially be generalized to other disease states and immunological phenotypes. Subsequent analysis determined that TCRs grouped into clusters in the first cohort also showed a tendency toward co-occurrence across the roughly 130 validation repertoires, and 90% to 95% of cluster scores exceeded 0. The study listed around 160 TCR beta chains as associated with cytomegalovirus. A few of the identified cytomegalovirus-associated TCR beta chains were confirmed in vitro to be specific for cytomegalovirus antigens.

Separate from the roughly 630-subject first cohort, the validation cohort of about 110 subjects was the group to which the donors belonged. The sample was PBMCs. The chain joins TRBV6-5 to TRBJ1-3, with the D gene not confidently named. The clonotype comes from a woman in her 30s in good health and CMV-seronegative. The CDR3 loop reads CASSGISGNTIYF. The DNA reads TGTGCCAGCAGTGGAATCTCTGGAAACACCATATATTTT.